This T cell receptor beta chain was captured in a study of T cells in Graves' hyperthyroidism and ophthalmopathy. Points from the study as a whole: Ophthalmopathy cases were set apart from stable hyperthyroidism by a 13 V-J model.

Amplified TCR beta CDR3 regions came from RNA transcripts. The HTBI set primed first-round TCR CDR3 RT-PCR. TCRdb redid the calling of the multiplex PCR reads with MiXCR, one entry per CDR3 protein. The sample includes about 500,000 distinct CDR3 sequences, 15% to 20% of them seen just once. It was uncontrolled infection, other autoimmune disease, pregnancy or lactation that excluded patients. The PBMCs had their origin in roughly 9.4 ml of fresh peripheral blood. Concerning this clonotype: The antigen is unknown.

This receptor was taken from a woman aged 30 to 39 with Graves' ophthalmopathy. Sequencing was carried out using blood.

CDR3 DNA sequence: TGTGCCAGCAGCTCCCACCAGTACAATGAGCAGTTCTTC. Translation: CASSSHQYNEQFF. The V gene is TRBV27, the J gene TRBJ2-1; the D is unclear. This CDR3 spans 13 amino acids. V gave up 6 bases and J gave up 4 bases, with 10 bases separating them. Per the germline V gene, CDR1 is MNHEY and CDR2 is SMNVEV (reference sequence).